This T cell receptor beta chain was identified during a study of cytomegalovirus exposure and HLA in healthy donors. The study, taken as a whole, reports: Highest at DRB1 and lowest at HLA-C, TCR association rates differed among HLA loci in a later analysis. Cytomegalovirus status was reportedly diagnosed by the classifier with high sensitivity and specificity. A missense DCLRE1C variant was associated with V- and J-gene trimming of TCR beta chains in a later analysis, and an independent cohort replicated the association.

13 Jbeta primers and 60 Vbeta primers were used for the PCR. Clones were read by immunoSEQ multiplex PCR, and TCRdb kept only the in-frame ones, dropping some. The sample yields nearly 95,000 clones, about four fifths seen once. This CDR3 is built from 17 residues. With V trimmed by 1 base and J by 0 bases, 6 bases remained unmatched. Germline assignment: CDR1 SGHVS and CDR2 FQNEAQ. Notes on this clone: Its specificity is not known.

This receptor was identified in a woman in her forties in good health and CMV-seronegative. The chain recombines TRBV7-8 with TRBJ2-3, with 8 bases aligning to TRBD1. The sample consisted of PBMCs. The CDR3 protein is CASSLEEGQGSTDTQYF. The CDR3 DNA reads TGTGCCAGCAGCTTAGAAGAAGGACAGGGTAGCACAGATACGCAGTATTTT. The entire variable domain, with the rest obtained from reference TRBV7-8 and TRBJ2-3, is as follows: GAGVSQSPRYKVAKRGQDVALRCDPISGHVSLFWYQQALGQGPEFLTYFQNEAQLDKSGLPSDRFFAERPEGSVSTLKIQRTQQEDSAVYLCASSLEEGQGSTDTQYFGPGTRLTVL.